This TCR beta chain appears in the sequencing data of a study of blood T cell repertoires in COVID-19. As for the study in general: Whether acute or convalescent, the COVID-19 samples came from the United States, Italy and Spain. T cells, B-cell-depleted T cells, or PBMCs supplied cDNA or gDNA.

Original data processing: Reference gene primer amplification gave estimated nucleated cell counts. The repertoire was sequenced with immunoSEQ multiplex PCR; TCRdb's copy has only in-frame clones and lacks some. V, J and clone size are those of that table, while D and trimming were read from the DNA. The sample has about 170,000 clones; 86% are singletons. Trimming took 0 bases from V and 4 from J, leaving 9 bases between them. The CDR3 extends over 14 amino acids. Germline CDR1 is SGHTA and CDR2 is FQGNSA. Sequenced sample: peripheral blood. The receptor comes from a man between 65 and 85 years old with acute or convalescent COVID-19. The chain links TRBV7-2 to TRBJ1-1; D gene uncertain. The chain's CDR3 is CASSLARESTEAFF. The CDR3 DNA is TGTGCCAGCAGCTTAGCAAGGGAGAGCACTGAAGCTTTCTTT.